This T cell receptor beta chain was retrieved from a study of spatial heterogeneity in lung cancer (dated 2019 in TCRdb). As for the study more broadly: Beta-chain transcripts were consistently detected in greater numbers than alpha-chain transcripts, which likely reflected higher beta-chain transcript abundance. In the raw uncorrected reads, each unique combination of TCR and UMI appeared on average more than ten times. The study quantitatively compared TCR alpha and beta repertoires across multiple tumor regions, matched nontumor lung and blood in non-small cell lung cancer. Nonsynonymous mutation counts, determined by whole-exome sequencing of tumor tissue, were related to TCR repertoire features. At surgery, both alpha and beta chains were TCR-sequenced in 220 tumor regions, fewer than 65 matched nontumor lung samples and around 50 PBMC samples. Paper-wide results and their limitations: Confirming at a functional level the hypothesis that regional TCRs recognize regional mutations was considered to require additional single-cell paired TCR alpha and beta sequencing.

This clonotype was seen repeatedly, ten times or more. Its recognized antigen is unknown. No much larger clonotype is one base removed from it; base qualities were not supplied. The time point label on this specimen signifies: sample taken at primary tumor resection. Donors were around 69 patients with early-stage, untreated non-small cell lung cancer from the lung TRACERx cohort. TCR sequencing used whole RNA extracted from tumor and nontumor lung tissue, or from cryopreserved PBMC samples, without cell sorting. Only patients for whom sufficient RNA was available from at least two tumor regions were selected for TCR sequencing. Tumor and adjacent nontumor lung specimens were reviewed by a lung pathologist before selection. The germline V and J ends show losses of 5 bases and 6 bases respectively, and no gene match explains 6 bases of the junction. The CDR3 goes from the cysteine to the phenylalanine over 13 residues. The read is trimmed to its CDR3 DNA, 39 bases read in frame from base 1. CDR1 SGHTA and CDR2 FQGTGA are derived from the germline V gene.

Library preparation was by 5' RACE. Sequencing instrument: NextSeq 500. The TCR library protocol attached a unique molecular identifier to each TCR cDNA molecule to allow correction of PCR and sequencing errors. From the authors' description of their analysis: TCR identification, UMI-based error correction and CDR3 extraction were performed with Decombinator tools. Expanded TCRs were defined as those above a frequency of 2 per 1,000, corresponding to the top 1% of the tumor frequency distribution. Each repertoire was subsampled 100 times to 5,000 TCRs, after which Renyi diversity was computed with the R vegan package. To build CDR3 similarity networks, amino acid triplet string-kernel similarity was used, and CDR3s were connected when their pairwise similarity was above 0.82. TCRdb reprocessing: public reads trimmed at Q25 with fastp, clones called with MiXCR, in-frame beta chains kept. Identical CDR3 proteins give one entry, which carries the most common genes and DNA. The authors' filters were not applied to this entry. The sample yields some 6,100 distinct CDR3 sequences; 7.5% to 9% were counted once. The ten largest clonotypes hold roughly 18% of the sample.

The V gene is TRBV7-3 and the J gene is TRBJ1-1, with 7 middle bases fitting TRBD1. This specimen consisted of normal lung tissue next to the tumor, obtained at surgery. The sequence was collected from a female donor with early-stage non-small cell lung cancer. The encoded CDR3 is CASSATGAAEAFF. The DNA reads TGTGCCAGCAGCGCCACAGGGGCCGCTGAAGCTTTCTTT.